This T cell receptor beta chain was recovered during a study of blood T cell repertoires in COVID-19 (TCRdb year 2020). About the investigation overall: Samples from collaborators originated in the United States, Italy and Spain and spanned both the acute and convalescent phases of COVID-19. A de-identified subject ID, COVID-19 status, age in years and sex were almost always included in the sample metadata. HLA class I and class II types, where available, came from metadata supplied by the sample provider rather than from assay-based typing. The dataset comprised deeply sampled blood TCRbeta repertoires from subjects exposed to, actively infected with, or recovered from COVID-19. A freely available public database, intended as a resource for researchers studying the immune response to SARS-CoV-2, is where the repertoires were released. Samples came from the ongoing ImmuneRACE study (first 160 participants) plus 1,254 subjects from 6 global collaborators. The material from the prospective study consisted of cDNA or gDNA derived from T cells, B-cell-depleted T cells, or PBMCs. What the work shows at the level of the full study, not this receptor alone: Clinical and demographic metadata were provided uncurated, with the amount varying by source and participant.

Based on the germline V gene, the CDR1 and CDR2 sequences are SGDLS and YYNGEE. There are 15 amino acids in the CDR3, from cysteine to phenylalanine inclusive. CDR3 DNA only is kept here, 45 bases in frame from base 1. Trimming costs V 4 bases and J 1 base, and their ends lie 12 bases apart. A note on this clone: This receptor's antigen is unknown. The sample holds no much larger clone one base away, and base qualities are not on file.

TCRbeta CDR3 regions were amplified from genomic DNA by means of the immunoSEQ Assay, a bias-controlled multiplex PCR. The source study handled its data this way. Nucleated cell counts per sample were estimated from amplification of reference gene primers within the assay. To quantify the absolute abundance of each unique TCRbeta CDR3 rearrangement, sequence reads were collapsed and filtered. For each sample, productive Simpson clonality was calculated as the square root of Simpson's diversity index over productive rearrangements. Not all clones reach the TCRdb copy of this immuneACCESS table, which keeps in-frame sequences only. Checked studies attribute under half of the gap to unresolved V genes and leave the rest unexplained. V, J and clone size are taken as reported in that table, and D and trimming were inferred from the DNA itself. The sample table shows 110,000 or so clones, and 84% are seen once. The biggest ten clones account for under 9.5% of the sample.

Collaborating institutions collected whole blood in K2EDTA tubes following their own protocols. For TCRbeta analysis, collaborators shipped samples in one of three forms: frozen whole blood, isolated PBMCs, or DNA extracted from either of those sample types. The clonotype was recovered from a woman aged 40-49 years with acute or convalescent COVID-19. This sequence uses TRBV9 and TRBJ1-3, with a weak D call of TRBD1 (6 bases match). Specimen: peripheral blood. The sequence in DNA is TGTGCCAGCAGCTCCGTGGACAGTTCTGGAAACACCATATATTTT. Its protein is CASSSVDSSGNTIYF. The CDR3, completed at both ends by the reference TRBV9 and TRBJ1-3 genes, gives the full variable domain DSGVTQTPKHLITATGQRVTLRCSPRSGDLSVYWYQQSLDQGLQFLIQYYNGEERAKGNILERFSAQQFPDLHSELNLSSLELGDSALYFCASSSVDSSGNTIYFGEGSWLTVV.